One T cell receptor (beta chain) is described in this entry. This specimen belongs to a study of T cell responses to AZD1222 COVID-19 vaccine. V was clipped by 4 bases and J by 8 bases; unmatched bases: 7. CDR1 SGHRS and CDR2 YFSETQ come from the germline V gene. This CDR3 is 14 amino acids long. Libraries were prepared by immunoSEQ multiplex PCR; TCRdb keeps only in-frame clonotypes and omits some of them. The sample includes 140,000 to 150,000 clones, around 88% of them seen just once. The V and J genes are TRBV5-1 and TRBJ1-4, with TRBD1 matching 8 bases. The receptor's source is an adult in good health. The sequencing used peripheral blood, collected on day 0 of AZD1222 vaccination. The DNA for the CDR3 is TGCGCCAGCAGCCCGGGGACAGGCGTAGAAAAACTGTTTTTT. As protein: CASSPGTGVEKLFF.